Below, 8 T cell receptor beta chains from the same sample are listed, as sequenced in a study of blood T cell repertoires in COVID-19. TCRdb keeps only in-frame clones here, not all; method: immunoSEQ multiplex PCR. The repertoire has roughly 200,000 clones, approximately 80% of them found once; the top ten carry approximately 8%. The sequencing input was peripheral blood. These receptors were taken from a woman at least 80 years old with COVID-19, enrolled during active disease.

About this clone itself: Other DNA sequences of this sample code for an identical CDR3. The V gene is TRBV4-1, the J gene TRBJ2-7, with D possibly being TRBD2 (5 bases). The length of the CDR3 is 13 residues. V gave up 3 bases and J gave up 0 bases, with 6 bases separating them. The germline CDR1 and CDR2 sequences are MGHRA and YSYEKL. CDR3 sequence reads: CASSQGSSYEQYF. CDR3 nucleotides: TGCGCCAGCAGCCAGGGGAGCTCCTACGAGCAGTACTTC.

This clone is a singleton in its sample. The DNA for the CDR3 is TGTGCCAGTAGTATTGGGACTCTAACGTACACCGGGGAGCTGTTTTTT. Translated, it gives CASSIGTLTYTGELFF. The chain employs TRBV19 and TRBJ2-2; the D gene is possibly TRBD2 (6 bases). The CDR3 runs to 16 residues. Between the trimmed V and J ends, which lost 3 bases and 3 bases, there was a span of 14 bases. The germline CDR1 and CDR2 sequences are LNHDA and SQIVND (reference sequence). The full variable domain, completed using reference TRBV19 and TRBJ2-2, is DGGITQSPKYLFRKEGQNVTLSCEQNLNHDAMYWYRQDPGQGLRLIYYSQIVNDFQKGDIAEGYSVSREKKESFPLTVTSAQKNPTAFYLCASSIGTLTYTGELFFGEGSRLTVL.

The J gene is TRBJ2-7, the V gene TRBV20-1; D unclear. The CDR3 loop spans 11 amino acids. V lost 3 bases and J 5 bases, leaving 8 bases between the germline ends. CDR1 is DFQATT and CDR2 is SNEGSKA in the germline V gene (reference sequence). The CDR3 loop is CSASIFNEQYF. In DNA form, the CDR3 reads TGCAGTGCTAGTATCTTTAACGAGCAGTACTTC.

The sample holds a few counts of this clone. Distinct nucleotide sequences in the sample also encode this CDR3. J is TRBJ1-5 and V is TRBV2; D might be TRBD1 (6 bases). There are 12 residues in the CDR3. Germline CDR1 is SNHLY and CDR2 is FYNNEI. V gave up 5 bases and J gave up 6 bases, with 8 bases separating them. The CDR3 spells CASSRGGQPQHF. The DNA of the CDR3 is TGTGCCAGCAGTAGGGGGGGTCAGCCCCAGCATTTT.

The V gene is TRBV7-9, the J gene TRBJ2-3, with 10 bases that match TRBD2. The CDR3 runs 18 residues. Germline assignment: CDR1 SEHNR and CDR2 FQNEAQ (reference sequence). V shed 3 bases, J shed 2 bases, and the junction held 11 bases outside the gene matches. The CDR3 sequence is CASSFSGGGFRDTDTQYF. The DNA for the CDR3 is TGTGCCAGCAGCTTCAGCGGGGGGGGCTTCAGAGACACAGATACGCAGTATTTT.

The gene calls are TRBV2 and TRBJ1-5, with TRBD1 identical over 7 bases. CDR1 is SNHLY and CDR2 is FYNNEI in the germline V gene. The CDR3 loop spans 15 amino acids. With 4 bases clipped from V and 4 bases from J, the junction kept 7 bases outside the gene matches. CDR3 residues: CASSVSGQTNQPQHF. The CDR3 DNA is TGTGCCAGCAGTGTTTCGGGACAGACTAATCAGCCCCAGCATTTT.

The chain is built from TRBV5-1 and TRBJ2-1; 9 bases fit TRBD2. J was trimmed by 5 bases and V by 5 bases; bases with no gene match: 5. The CDR3 extends over 14 amino acids. Germline V gives CDR1 SGHRS, CDR2 YFSETQ. CDR3 sequence reads: CASRGLAGNNEQFF. CDR3 DNA: TGCGCCAGCAGGGGGCTAGCGGGAAACAATGAGCAGTTCTTC.

This sequence joins TRBV6-1 and TRBJ1-2, with D perhaps matching TRBD1 (6 bases). This CDR3 has 14 residues. Germline lookup yields CDR1 MNHNS and CDR2 SASEGT. V was clipped by 3 bases and J by 3 bases, with 11 bases between them. DNA of the CDR3: TGTGCCAGCAGTGAGCAGGGGTACGACTATGGCTACACCTTC. Its protein is CASSEQGYDYGYTF.